This T cell receptor beta chain was found in a study of cytomegalovirus exposure and HLA in healthy donors. Study-level results: Later analysis indicated greater clonal expansion among HLA-associated TCR beta chains than among equally common other chains. The study put roughly 160 TCR beta chains on its list as cytomegalovirus-associated.

PCR employed 60 Vbeta and 13 Jbeta primers. Measured with immunoSEQ multiplex PCR; TCRdb has only the in-frame clones, and not every one. The sample has roughly 110,000 clones, about 80% seen once. On this clone itself: Its antigen remains unidentified.

Germline CDR1 reads SNHLY; CDR2 reads FYNNEI. The CDR3 is 15 residues long. V gave up 6 bases and J gave up 1 base; unmatched junction bases: 7. Donors in the study were healthy people who gave bone marrow. This chain connects TRBV2 to TRBJ2-7; 9 bases are a match to TRBD1. The receptor was isolated from a young man in good health and CMV-seropositive. Sample: PBMCs. Here the CDR3 reads CASRGGTGRSYEQYF. CDR3 bases: TGTGCCAGCAGGGGGGGGACAGGGAGGTCCTACGAGCAGTACTTC. Combining the CDR3 with reference TRBV2 and TRBJ2-7 gives the whole variable domain EPEVTQTPSHQVTQMGQEVILRCVPISNHLYFYWYRQILGQKVEFLVSFYNNEISEKSEIFDDQFSVERPDGSNFTLKIRSTKLEDSAMYFCASRGGTGRSYEQYFGPGTRLTVT.